This paragraph covers one TCR beta chain sequence. The V gene's germline CDR1 is MNHNY and CDR2 SVGAGI (reference sequence). The CDR3 length is 13 residues. V dropped 6 bases and J dropped 3 bases, with 11 bases sitting between them. This entry belongs to a study of blood T cell repertoires in COVID-19. How the authors handled the data: Amplification with reference gene primers provided the estimates of nucleated cell counts. Sequenced by immunoSEQ multiplex PCR; TCRdb stores in-frame clones only, minus some. V and J calls plus clone size are reproduced from that table; the DNA served to infer D and trimming. The sample consists of approximately 49,000 clones, 82% of them appearing once.

The receptor's source is a human donor with acute or convalescent COVID-19. The donor label of this sample is uncertain. The chain recombines TRBV6-6 with TRBJ2-5; TRBD1 might be the D (5 bases). The sample comprised peripheral blood. This CDR3 is CASRTDSKETQYF. The DNA of the CDR3 is TGTGCCAGCAGGACCGACAGTAAAGAGACCCAGTACTTC.